A single T cell receptor (beta chain) is shown here with its context. This entry belongs to a study of blood T cell repertoires in COVID-19. Study context: The cDNA or gDNA used as material had been derived from T cells, B-cell-depleted T cells, or PBMCs.

Trimming removed 2 bases from V and 9 bases from J; junction bases left unmatched: 5. Germline CDR1 reads MNHNS; CDR2 reads SASEGT. The CDR3 is 14 amino acids. As handled by the study authors: Counts of nucleated cells, estimated from reference gene primer amplification, were obtained. Repertoires were generated with immunoSEQ multiplex PCR, while TCRdb's copy carries only in-frame clones and drops some. V and J calls and clone size are copied from that table; D and trimming were computed from the DNA. In the table there are about 220,000 clones, 84% of which are singletons. The chain uses TRBV6-1 and TRBJ2-1; 9 bases map to TRBD2. The clonotype originates from a woman aged 30 to 39 who had recovered from COVID-19. Material: peripheral blood. For the CDR3, the DNA is TGTGCCAGCAGTGAATACCTAGCGGGGAGTGAGCAGTTCTTC. This sequence encodes CASSEYLAGSEQFF.